Below, one T cell receptor (beta chain) is given with its context. It lacks a known antigen. Base quality data are lacking; no much larger clone is found one base away. This entry is derived from a study of T cell changes during pregnancy in multiple sclerosis (dated by TCRdb to the late 2010s). Background for the entire study: In women with multiple sclerosis, the researchers looked at how the T cell repertoire shifted as pregnancy progressed.

The CDR3 sequence holds 14 residues, the cysteine and phenylalanine included. The sequence is cut down to CDR3 DNA, 42 bases in frame from base 1. V is cut by 5 bases and J by 1 base, and the space between the germline ends is 12 bases. CDR1 SGHTA and CDR2 FQGNSA are derived from the germline V gene. The method behind the library was the immunoSEQ multiplex PCR assay. In its TCRdb copy, this immuneACCESS table keeps in-frame sequences only and misses some clones. Where compared with another copy, unresolved V genes explain less than half of these, and the others have no known cause. The sample table contains around 67,000 clones; only one count was recorded for about 90% of them. Of the sample, more than 9% falls within the top ten clones.

The sample consisted of peripheral blood, taken after pregnancy. The origin of this receptor is a female donor in good health, enrolled as a control in a pregnancy study. Recombination connected TRBV7-2 to TRBJ2-7, with a weak D call of TRBD2 (6 bases match). Read as DNA, the sequence is TGTGCCAGCAGCCTGCTCCGGGGGTCCTACGAGCAGTACTTC. It codes for CASSLLRGSYEQYF.